These 32 T cell receptor beta chains were all obtained from the same sample, sequenced in a study of metastatic and nonmetastatic thyroid tumors. Every patient underwent thyroid surgery untreated. TCRdb reprocessed the PCR reads using MiXCR. The sample contains 10,000 to 13,000 clones, roughly 28% of which appear only once. Sequenced input: tumor tissue. The receptors were gathered from a male donor with papillary thyroid cancer or a benign thyroid nodule (not recorded which). Some clones in this sample may be carry-over from other donors' samples.

The chain has TRBV5-1 and TRBJ2-7; 8 nucleotides match TRBD1. There are 14 residues in the CDR3. Germline V gene sequence: CDR1 SGHRS, CDR2 YFSETQ. The ends lost 4 bases at V and 2 bases at J; junction bases unmatched: 5. The CDR3: CASSPTGQAYEQYF. The CDR3 DNA reads as TGCGCCAGCAGCCCAACGGGACAGGCCTACGAGCAGTACTTC.

This clone is judged medium-sized. The chain couples TRBV7-2 to TRBJ2-3; 7 nucleotides align to TRBD2. Per germline, CDR1 SGHTA and CDR2 FQGNSA. This CDR3 is built from 15 residues. The V gene end was trimmed by 5 bases and the J gene end by 5 bases; junction bases not matched to a gene: 10. DNA for the CDR3: TGTGCCAGCAGCCTGGGGTGGGCGGGAGTAGATACGCAGTATTTT. Protein product: CASSLGWAGVDTQYF.

By share, this clone ranks as medium-sized. Here the CDR3 DNA reads TGTGCCTGGACCTTGACTAGCGGTTCCTACGAGCAGTACTTC. Translation: CAWTLTSGSYEQYF. This chain uses TRBV30 with TRBJ2-7; 9 bases map to TRBD2. Per the germline V gene, CDR1 is GTSNPN and CDR2 is SVGIG (reference sequence). The CDR3 consists of 14 residues. The trim removed 4 bases at V and 1 base at J, leaving 5 bases unmatched.

This clone turned up a few times. This rearrangement joins TRBV28 to TRBJ2-5, with TRBD2 as a possible D gene (6 bases). The CDR3 length is 14 residues. Trimming took off 3 bases at V and 2 bases at J, with 10 bases between the two ends. Germline V gene lookup returns CDR1 MDHEN and CDR2 SYDVKM. The CDR3 coding sequence is TGTGCCAGCAGTTTCTGGACTAATCAAGAGACCCAGTACTTC. This encodes CASSFWTNQETQYF. Full variable domain (outside the CDR3, taken from reference TRBV28 and TRBJ2-5): DVKVTQSSRYLVKRTGEKVFLECVQDMDHENMFWYRQDPGLGLRLIYFSYDVKMKEKGDIPEGYSVSREKKERFSLILESASTNQTSMYLCASSFWTNQETQYFGPGTRLLVL.

V gene TRBV6-5 combines with J gene TRBJ1-3; D unclear. Per the germline V gene, CDR1 is MNHEY and CDR2 is SVGAGI. This CDR3 spans 17 amino acids. Deletions cut 0 bases from V and 0 bases from J, with 12 bases between. CDR3 DNA: TGTGCCAGCAGTTACTCGAGACCTCGGGGCTCTGGAAACACCATATATTTT. Protein: CASSYSRPRGSGNTIYF.

This clone was counted between two and nine times. V gene TRBV12-3 or TRBV12-4 combines with J gene TRBJ1-1; D is unclear. V lost 1 base and J 8 bases, leaving 8 bases between the germline ends. The CDR3 is 12 residues long. Here the CDR3 DNA reads TGTGCCAGCAGTTTAGAACGGAGAGAAGCTTTCTTT. This gives the protein CASSLERREAFF.

This clone is medium-sized by share. The V and J genes are TRBV19 and TRBJ1-4; perhaps TRBD1 as D (5 bases). The CDR3 consists of 14 residues. From germline, CDR1 is LNHDA and CDR2 SQIVND (reference sequence). The V end was cut by 5 bases, the J end by 0 bases, with 7 bases between. CDR3 sequence: CASSGGATNEKLFF. DNA for the CDR3: TGTGCCAGTAGTGGAGGGGCAACTAATGAAAAACTGTTTTTT.

On this clone: The junction differs from germline at one of its ends, possibly a read error. The chain joins TRBV7-7 to TRBJ2-2; D possibly corresponds to TRBD2 (6 bases). Germline-derived CDR1 and CDR2 are SSHAT and FNYEAQ (reference sequence). The CDR3 runs to 16 residues. The CDR3 protein is CASSLVPAGNTGELFF. The CDR3, as DNA: TGTGCTAGCAGCTTAGTTCCAGCGGGGAACACCGGGGAGCTGTTTTTT. The entire variable domain, with the rest obtained from reference TRBV7-7 and TRBJ2-2, is as follows: GAGVSQSPRYKVTKRGQDVTLRCDPISSHATLYWYQQALGQGPEFLTYFNYEAQPDKSGLPSDRFSAERPEGSISTLTIQRTEQRDSAMYRCASSLVPAGNTGELFFGEGSRLTVL.

This clone is medium-sized (0.01 to 0.1%) within its sample. The rearrangement links TRBV6-1 to TRBJ2-5; 9 bases are a match to TRBD1. This CDR3 region has 16 residues. After removal of 2 bases from V and 2 bases from J, the junction contained 6 bases not matched to a gene. Per the germline V gene, CDR1 is MNHNS and CDR2 is SASEGT. CDR3 region: CASSEKEGTGQETQYF. The CDR3 nucleotides read TGTGCCAGCAGTGAAAAGGAGGGGACAGGGCAAGAGACCCAGTACTTC.

This sequence joins TRBV7-6 and TRBJ2-2; D is unclear. The CDR3 length is 15 residues. Trimming cost V 3 bases and J 5 bases, with 13 bases left between them. CDR1 is SGHVS, CDR2 FNYEAQ, per germline. The CDR3 sequence is CASSFRTSRTGELFF. In nucleotides, the CDR3 is TGTGCCAGCAGCTTCCGGACCAGCCGTACCGGGGAGCTGTTTTTT.

In this sample, this clone is large. The chain combines TRBV6-1 with TRBJ2-7, with TRBD1 identical over 7 bases. V was clipped by 1 base and J by 0 bases; unmatched bases: 0. CDR3 length: 14 amino acids. Looked up from germline, CDR1 is MNHNS and CDR2 is SASEGT. The CDR3 sequence is CASSEGDSSYEQYV. CDR3 coding DNA: TGTGCCAGCAGTGAAGGGGACAGCTCCTACGAGCAGTACGTC.

This clone has a count of ten or more. This may be a read error: a much more frequent sequence differs by one nucleotide. Distinct nucleotide sequences in the sample also encode this CDR3. The rearrangement joins TRBV6-1 to TRBJ1-5, with D perhaps matching TRBD1 (6 bases). The length of the CDR3 is 16 residues. Germline V CDR1 and CDR2: MNHNS, SASEGT. CDR3 DNA: TGTGCCAACAGTGAAGTTGGGGGCGCTAGCAATCAGCCCCAGCATTTT. Protein sequence: CANSEVGGASNQPQHF.

By share, this clone ranks as medium-sized. This chain links TRBV29-1 with TRBJ1-5, with TRBD1 as a possible D gene (5 bases). Germline V gene data show CDR1 as SQVTM and CDR2 as ANQGSEA. This CDR3 comprises 17 residues. Trimming shortened V by 3 bases and J by 3 bases, and 21 bases separated the two germline ends. CDR3 in amino acids: CSVDSRQGKGSNQPQHF. CDR3 sequence (DNA): TGCAGCGTTGATTCTCGGCAGGGCAAAGGGTCCAATCAGCCCCAGCATTTT. The variable domain in full, completed from reference TRBV29-1 and TRBJ1-5, reads SAVISQKPSRDICQRGTSLTIQCQVDSQVTMMFWYRQQPGQSLTLIATANQGSEATYESGFVIDKFPISRPNLTFSTLTVSNMSPEDSSIYLCSVDSRQGKGSNQPQHFGDGTRLSIL.

Sample share makes this clone medium-sized (0.01 to 0.1%). This chain joins TRBV6-1 and TRBJ2-7; 8 bases are shared with TRBD1. Germline V gene lookup returns CDR1 MNHNS and CDR2 SASEGT. The CDR3 spans 15 residues. Trimming at V came to 5 bases and at J to 1 base, leaving 7 bases not matched to a gene. The CDR3 loop is CASSSTTGDSYEQYV. In nucleotides, the CDR3 is TGTGCCAGCAGTTCCACGACAGGGGATTCCTACGAGCAGTACGTC.

This sequence joins TRBV6-2 or TRBV6-3 and TRBJ1-5; D is undetermined. This CDR3 region has 16 residues. Trimming removed 10 bases at V and 5 bases at J, with 24 bases between. Germline V gives CDR1 MNHEY, CDR2 SVGEGT. CDR3 loop: CAIYIRTVPGDQPQHF. CDR3 DNA sequence: TGTGCCATCTACATTCGGACGGTCCCTGGAGATCAGCCCCAGCATTTT.

This clone is deemed large. This sequence joins TRBV20-1 and TRBJ1-1; no reliable D call. V was shortened by 2 bases and J by 5 bases, with 12 bases between the two germline ends. The CDR3 is made up of 13 amino acids. Germline CDR1 is DFQATT and CDR2 is SNEGSKA (reference sequence). As DNA, the CDR3 is TGCAGTGCTAGACGGAGCTTCGGGACTGAAGCTTTCTTT. Encoded protein: CSARRSFGTEAFF.

By frequency in the sample, this clone is medium-sized. The rearrangement links TRBV29-1 to TRBJ1-3; the D gene is possibly TRBD1 (5 bases). V gave up 0 bases and J gave up 0 bases, with 12 bases separating them. The CDR3 has 16 amino acids. CDR1 and CDR2 (germline): SQVTM, ANQGSEA. The CDR3 DNA is TGCAGCGTTGAAGAGCAGGGTTTCGGCTCTGGAAACACCATATATTTT. Protein product: CSVEEQGFGSGNTIYF.

On this clone itself: Within the sample, other DNA sequences also encode this same CDR3. V gene TRBV7-6 combines with J gene TRBJ2-7; 8 bases align to TRBD2. From germline, CDR1 is SGHVS and CDR2 FNYEAQ. V lost 5 bases to trimming and J lost 0 bases; unmatched junction nucleotides: 6. The CDR3 has 15 amino acids. CDR3 loop: CASSLDGRDSYEQYF. The CDR3 coding sequence is TGTGCCAGCAGCCTAGACGGGAGGGACTCCTACGAGCAGTACTTC.

This clone was seen ten or more times. The chain uses TRBV12-3 or TRBV12-4 and TRBJ2-1; D gene uncertain. The CDR3 covers 12 residues. V lost 5 bases and J lost 10, with 12 bases in between. Written as DNA, the CDR3 is TGTGCCAGCAGTCACGCGGCTAGGGAGCAGTTCTTC. Protein product: CASSHAAREQFF.

This clone was observed a few times. The V gene is TRBV12-3 or TRBV12-4, the J gene TRBJ2-5; 11 nucleotides align to TRBD2. The trim removed 8 bases at V and 7 bases at J, leaving 3 bases unmatched. The CDR3 sequence is 12 residues long. The CDR3 loop reads CASVAGGGTQYF. In nucleotides, the CDR3 is TGTGCCAGCGTAGCGGGGGGGGGGACCCAGTACTTC.

The chain is built from TRBV7-9 and TRBJ2-7; D perhaps matches TRBD1 (6 bases). Trimming cost V 5 bases and J 6 bases, with 14 bases left between them. CDR1 is SEHNR, CDR2 FQNEAQ, per germline (reference sequence). The length of the CDR3 is 13 residues. The CDR3 DNA reads as TGTGCCAGCAGCCTCGGACAGATTGGCGAGCAGTACTTC. Its protein product is CASSLGQIGEQYF.

This clone was found many times. This chain connects TRBV7-6 to TRBJ2-3, with TRBD2 identical over 8 bases. The length of the CDR3 is 15 residues. The V gene's germline CDR1 is SGHVS and CDR2 FNYEAQ. V was pared by 10 bases and J by 4 bases, with 13 bases of the junction left unmatched. CDR3 DNA: TGTGCCACCTCAGCGGCGGGAGGTATGGCAGATACGCAGTATTTT. Encoded protein: CATSAAGGMADTQYF.

The chain has TRBV29-1 and TRBJ2-5, with D hard to call. Trimming removed 3 bases at V and 5 bases at J, with 7 bases between. Germline values: CDR1 SQVTM, CDR2 ANQGSEA. This CDR3 comprises 11 residues. The CDR3 spells CSVEDRETQYF. The CDR3 DNA is TGCAGCGTTGAGGACCGGGAGACCCAGTACTTC.

The gene calls are TRBV6-5 and TRBJ2-7; D is uncertain. The CDR3 extends over 13 amino acids. Looked up from germline, CDR1 is MNHEY and CDR2 is SVGAGI. V lost 2 bases and J 1 base, leaving 6 bases between the germline ends. The CDR3 spells CASSYRGSYEQYF. The CDR3 nucleotides are TGTGCCAGCAGTTACCGAGGATCCTACGAGCAGTACTTC.

By share, this clone counts as medium-sized (0.01 to 0.1%). This rearrangement joins TRBV6-1 to TRBJ2-1, with 7 bases that match TRBD2. Unmatched junction bases numbered 6, after V lost 6 bases and J lost 4 bases. The CDR3 is 14 residues long. CDR1 and CDR2 (germline): MNHNS, SASEGT. The CDR3 sequence: CASRALAQYNEQFF. The CDR3 DNA is TGTGCCAGCAGGGCACTAGCGCAATACAATGAGCAGTTCTTC.

This clone was recorded a few times. The junction does not match germline at one end; this may be a read error. V and J are TRBV10-1 and TRBJ2-2; D call uncertain. Germline loops: CDR1 WNHNN, CDR2 SYGVQD (reference sequence). This CDR3 is built from 13 residues. CDR3: CASSDSNTGELFF. The CDR3 DNA follows: TGCGCCAGTAGTGACTCCAACACCGGGGAGCTGTTTTTT.

The rearrangement uses TRBV27 and TRBJ1-1; unclear D gene. This CDR3 is 11 amino acids long. Between the trimmed V and J ends, which lost 6 bases and 5 bases, there was a span of 7 bases. CDR1 and CDR2 from the germline V gene are MNHEY and SMNVEV (reference sequence). The CDR3 reads CASRAGTEAFF. The CDR3 DNA reads TGTGCCAGCAGGGCCGGGACTGAAGCTTTCTTT.

The chain uses TRBV2 and TRBJ2-1; 11 nucleotides align to TRBD2. The CDR3 is made up of 16 amino acids. The ends lost 6 bases at V and 8 bases at J; junction bases unmatched: 12. The germline gives CDR1 SNHLY, CDR2 FYNNEI. DNA of the CDR3: TGTGCCAGCAGAGAGGGTGGTAGCGGGAGGGCAGATGAGCAGTTCTTC. As protein: CASREGGSGRADEQFF.

The chain recombines TRBV30 with TRBJ1-1, with D perhaps matching TRBD1 (6 bases). CDR1 is GTSNPN, CDR2 SVGIG, per germline (reference sequence). V lost 7 bases and J 5 bases, leaving 20 bases between the germline ends. This CDR3 contains 14 residues. The DNA for the CDR3 is TGTGCCTTCCAAGTTGGGGGCGTCGGGACTGAAGCTTTCTTT. Translating gives CAFQVGGVGTEAFF.

The gene calls are TRBV20-1 and TRBJ2-7; D is perhaps TRBD1 (6 bases). CDR1 DFQATT and CDR2 SNEGSKA come from the germline V gene (reference sequence). The CDR3 is made up of 18 amino acids. Trimming took off 2 bases at V and 2 bases at J, with 25 bases between the two ends. In DNA form, the CDR3 reads TGCAGTGCTAGACATCTTCCGCGATTGGACAGTCCAACCTACGAGCAGTACTTC. Protein sequence: CSARHLPRLDSPTYEQYF.

J is TRBJ1-3 and V is TRBV20-1; D unclear. V lost 7 bases and J 0 bases, leaving 7 bases between the germline ends. This CDR3 contains 12 residues. CDR1 and CDR2 from the germline V gene are DFQATT and SNEGSKA (reference sequence). The CDR3 loop is CSVPYSGNTIYF. The CDR3 DNA is TGCAGTGTTCCGTACTCTGGAAACACCATATATTTT.

Many counts were recorded for this clone. The rearrangement uses TRBV5-1 and TRBJ2-1, with 10 bases lining up with TRBD2. Looked up from germline, CDR1 is SGHRS and CDR2 is YFSETQ. J gave up 11 bases and V 3 bases, and 8 bases lay outside the gene matches. CDR3 length: 14 residues. CDR3 sequence (DNA): TGCGCCAGCAGCTGGGCTAGCGGGAGTGGGAAGCAGTTCTTC. It encodes CASSWASGSGKQFF.